This T cell receptor beta chain was found in a study of cytomegalovirus exposure and HLA in healthy donors. Study-level findings and limits: Associated with cytomegalovirus, according to the listing, were some 150 TCR beta chains. In an earlier analysis, in several hundred donors, most V segments appeared productive either ~87% or ~30% of the time.

Turning to this clone: What it binds is not known.

The PCR made use of 60 Vbeta and 13 Jbeta primers. The assay was immunoSEQ multiplex PCR, and TCRdb's table has in-frame clones only and misses some. This sample carries 130,000 to 150,000 clones, roughly 83% of them seen once, and the ten largest clones take around 4.1%. V lost 5 bases to trimming and J lost 7 bases; unmatched junction nucleotides: 11. Germline CDR1 SGHVS, CDR2 FNYEAQ. The CDR3 extends over 15 amino acids. The genes are TRBV7-6 and TRBJ1-1; 9 nucleotides match TRBD1. Sequencing input: PBMCs. This clonotype was obtained from a man aged 40-55 years in good health and CMV-seropositive. The CDR3, as DNA: TGTGCCAGCAGCCCTCTGACAGGGGGAGGGAGTGAAGCTTTCTTT. Translating it yields CASSPLTGGGSEAFF.